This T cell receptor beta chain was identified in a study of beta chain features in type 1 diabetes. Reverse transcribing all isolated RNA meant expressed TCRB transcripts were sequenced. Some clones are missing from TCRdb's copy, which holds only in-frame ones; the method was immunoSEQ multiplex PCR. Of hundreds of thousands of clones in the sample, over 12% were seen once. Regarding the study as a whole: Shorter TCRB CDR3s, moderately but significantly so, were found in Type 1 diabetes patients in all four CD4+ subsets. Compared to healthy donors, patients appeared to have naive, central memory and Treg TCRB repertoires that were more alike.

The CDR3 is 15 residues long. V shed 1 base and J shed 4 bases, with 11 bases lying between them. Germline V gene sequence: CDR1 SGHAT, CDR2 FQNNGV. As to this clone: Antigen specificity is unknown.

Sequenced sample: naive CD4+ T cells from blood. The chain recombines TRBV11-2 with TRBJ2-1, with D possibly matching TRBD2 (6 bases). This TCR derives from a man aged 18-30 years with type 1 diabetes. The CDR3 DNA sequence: TGTGCCAGCAGCTTAGGTAGCGGAGTTTACAATGAGCAGTTCTTC. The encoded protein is CASSLGSGVYNEQFF.